Here is one T cell receptor beta chain with its context. Its target is unknown. The sample comes from a study of T cell repertoires in cytomegalovirus infection. Overall study results and limits: Individuals carrying CMV plus the relevant HLA were identified by cumulative frequency of public TCR beta families.

This CDR3 has 18 residues. CDR1 and CDR2 from the germline V gene are SGHNT and YENEEA. The V segment lost 5 bases and the J segment 4 bases; nucleotides outside the gene matches: 17. TCRdb independently ran MiXCR on the reads; one entry per CDR3 protein. The sample contains some 390,000 distinct CDR3 sequences, 18% of which appear only once. The receptor was isolated from a human donor in good health (CMV status not recorded). Some clones in this sample may be carry-over from other donors' samples. The chain combines TRBV11-3 with TRBJ2-3; TRBD2 aligns across 8 bases. Input material: PBMCs. The chain's CDR3 is CASSATPILAVGPDTQYF. The CDR3 DNA reads TGTGCCAGCAGCGCGACTCCTATACTAGCGGTGGGCCCAGATACGCAGTATTTT.